The 30 T cell receptor beta chains reported below all come from one sample, sequenced in a study of memory CD4+ T cells and cytomegalovirus serostatus. The sort gate was single viable CD3+CD4+CD8-CD45RO+ cells for memory CD4+ T cells. Here immunoSEQ multiplex PCR was the method, and the copy in TCRdb shows in-frame clones only, minus some. The table lists tens of thousands of clones, over 65% of them singletons. Material: memory CD4+ T cells from blood. Every receptor here comes from an adult in good health and CMV-seronegative.

The gene calls are TRBV4-2 and TRBJ1-3, with D unresolved. The ends were cut back, 4 bases at V and 0 bases at J, with 10 bases in the middle. Germline V gives CDR1 LGHNA, CDR2 YNFKEQ. This CDR3 has 15 residues. In DNA, the CDR3 is TGTGCCAGCAGCCGGGTCGGTCCCTCTGGAAACACCATATATTTT. Its protein is CASSRVGPSGNTIYF.

The chain uses TRBV6-5 and TRBJ2-5; D possibly corresponds to TRBD1 (5 bases). There are 13 residues in the CDR3. Germline lookup yields CDR1 MNHEY and CDR2 SVGAGI. Trimming stripped 7 bases from V and 7 bases from J, with 16 bases between. The CDR3: CASMETAGRTQYF. For the CDR3, the DNA is TGTGCCAGCATGGAGACAGCAGGAAGGACCCAGTACTTC.

The chain links TRBV12-5 to TRBJ2-1, with D unresolved. The V and J ends lost 5 bases and 3 bases respectively, with 14 bases between them. This CDR3 has 15 amino acids. Germline V gene sequence: CDR1 LGHNT, CDR2 FRNRAP. The CDR3 DNA is TGTGCTAGTGGTCTCGGTTCGGCAAGCTACAATGAGCAGTTCTTC. It specifies CASGLGSASYNEQFF.

Notes on this clone: A read error may produce the germline difference seen at one junction end. The rearrangement joins TRBV27 to TRBJ2-2; 7 bases match TRBD1. The CDR3 extends over 16 amino acids. The germline gives CDR1 MNHEY, CDR2 SMNVEV (reference sequence). The CDR3 protein is CASSIRTGANTRELFF. The CDR3 DNA reads TGTGCCAGCAGTATCAGGACAGGTGCGAACACCAGGGAGCTGTTTTTT.

V usage is TRBV7-2 and J usage is TRBJ1-1; unclear D gene. V was cut by 5 bases and J by 0 bases, with 10 bases left in between. In germline, CDR1 is SGHTA, CDR2 FQGNSA. The CDR3 spans 14 residues. The CDR3 bases are TGTGCCAGCAGCGCCGGACGGCTGAACACTGAAGCTTTCTTT. It is translated as CASSAGRLNTEAFF.

The chain employs TRBV5-4 and TRBJ2-5; 8 bases fit TRBD1. The germline gives CDR1 SGHNT, CDR2 YYREEE (reference sequence). This CDR3 has 14 amino acids. The junction had 2 bases not matched to a gene; V was cut back by 2 bases and J by 2 bases. CDR3 in amino acids: CASSFNRGQETQYF. The CDR3, as DNA: TGTGCCAGCAGCTTCAACAGGGGGCAAGAGACCCAGTACTTC. Full variable domain (outside the CDR3, taken from reference TRBV5-4 and TRBJ2-5): ETGVTQSPTHLIKTRGQQVTLRCSSQSGHNTVSWYQQALGQGPQFIFQYYREEENGRGNFPPRFSGLQFPNYSSELNVNALELDDSALYLCASSFNRGQETQYFGPGTRLLVL.

A few counts support this clone. The chain is built from TRBV11-3 and TRBJ1-5; D is undetermined. This CDR3 has 13 amino acids. V dropped 3 bases and J dropped 3 bases, with 6 bases sitting between them. Germline CDR1 is SGHNT and CDR2 is YENEEA. The CDR3 protein is CASSFNLNQPQHF. CDR3 nucleotide sequence: TGTGCCAGCAGCTTTAATCTCAATCAGCCCCAGCATTTT.

The V gene is TRBV20-1, the J gene TRBJ2-3, with D unclear. Trimming took off 5 bases at V and 2 bases at J, with 5 bases between the two ends. Germline V gene data show CDR1 as DFQATT and CDR2 as SNEGSKA (reference sequence). The CDR3 totals 11 residues. The CDR3 region is CSAEHTDTQYF. CDR3 bases: TGCAGTGCTGAGCACACAGATACGCAGTATTTT.

The chain carries TRBV7-8 and TRBJ1-3; weak D call: TRBD1 (6 bases). The V and J ends lost 5 bases and 3 bases respectively, with 14 bases between them. Looked up from germline, CDR1 is SGHVS and CDR2 is FQNEAQ. This CDR3 contains 15 residues. For the CDR3, the DNA is TGTGCCAGCAGCCCTCGAACAGGGAATGGAAACACCATATATTTT. It specifies CASSPRTGNGNTIYF.

A few counts support this clone. This rearrangement joins TRBV2 to TRBJ1-5; 8 positions agree with TRBD1. V lost 8 bases, J lost 4 bases, and 7 bases stayed unmatched. CDR3 length: 14 amino acids. Germline assignment: CDR1 SNHLY and CDR2 FYNNEI. In DNA, the CDR3 is TGTGCCAGCGGTGGGACAGGCGAAAATCAGCCCCAGCATTTT. As protein: CASGGTGENQPQHF.

This clone counts as medium-sized (0.01 to 0.1%). In DNA form, the CDR3 reads TGTGCCAGCAGCTTAGATAGACAGGGAATGGAGGAGCAGTACTTC. Its translation: CASSLDRQGMEEQYF. This chain links TRBV7-8 with TRBJ2-7, with 7 bases fitting TRBD1. The CDR3 is 15 residues long. Germline V gives CDR1 SGHVS, CDR2 FQNEAQ. The V segment lost 1 base and the J segment 7 bases; nucleotides outside the gene matches: 10.

J is TRBJ2-7 and V is TRBV19; 7 bases agree with TRBD1. CDR1 and CDR2 (germline): LNHDA, SQIVND (reference sequence). The CDR3 loop spans 15 amino acids. Trimming at V came to 4 bases and at J to 0 bases, leaving 6 bases not matched to a gene. This chain's CDR3 is CASSRGTESSYEQYF. The DNA for the CDR3 is TGTGCCAGTAGTAGGGGGACAGAGAGCTCCTACGAGCAGTACTTC. The variable domain in full, with the rest retrieved from reference TRBV19 and TRBJ2-7, is DGGITQSPKYLFRKEGQNVTLSCEQNLNHDAMYWYRQDPGQGLRLIYYSQIVNDFQKGDIAEGYSVSREKKESFPLTVTSAQKNPTAFYLCASSRGTESSYEQYFGPGTRLTVT.

The rearrangement uses TRBV29-1 and TRBJ1-1, with a possible D match to TRBD1 (5 bases). The germline V gene encodes CDR1 SQVTM and CDR2 ANQGSEA. This CDR3 is 13 amino acids long. With 4 bases removed from V and 5 bases from J, the gap between germline ends came to 14 bases. The CDR3 DNA reads as TGCAGCGTTGGGGGCAGGGTGGGGACTGAAGCTTTCTTT. This encodes CSVGGRVGTEAFF.

The chain uses TRBV9 and TRBJ2-7, with D unclear. Germline lookup yields CDR1 SGDLS and CDR2 YYNGEE. The CDR3 extends over 14 amino acids. Trimming removed 5 bases at V and 0 bases at J, with 12 bases between. The CDR3 sequence: CASSLTTTSYEQYF. For the CDR3, the DNA is TGTGCCAGCAGTCTTACGACCACCTCCTACGAGCAGTACTTC.

The V gene is TRBV25-1, the J gene TRBJ1-1, with D uncertain. The CDR3 sequence is 13 residues long. V was trimmed by 7 bases and J by 3 bases, leaving 12 bases between them. Looked up from germline, CDR1 is MGHDK and CDR2 is SYGVNS. CDR3: CASKAMLDTEAFF. The DNA of the CDR3 is TGTGCCAGCAAGGCAATGCTGGACACTGAAGCTTTCTTT.

The chain couples TRBV28 to TRBJ2-7, with TRBD1 identical over 7 bases. V gave up 5 bases and J gave up 4 bases; unmatched junction bases: 11. The germline V gene has CDR1 MDHEN and CDR2 SYDVKM. The CDR3 is 15 amino acids. The CDR3 nucleotides are TGTGCCAGCAGTGGATGGGACAGTAATAGGTACGAGCAGTACTTC. Translating it yields CASSGWDSNRYEQYF.

This clone has a handful of counts. The rearrangement links TRBV15 to TRBJ1-4; D unclear. From germline, CDR1 is LNHNV and CDR2 YYDKDF (reference sequence). CDR3 length: 11 residues. V was trimmed by 5 bases and J by 4 bases, leaving 2 bases between them. The CDR3 loop is CATSVNEKLFF. DNA for the CDR3: TGTGCCACCAGCGTTAATGAAAAACTGTTTTTT.

In nucleotides, the CDR3 is TGTGCCACCACGGACAGGGGGCGAGAGCAGTACTTC. Protein: CATTDRGREQYF. This chain links TRBV10-3 with TRBJ2-7; 11 bases are a match to TRBD1. Germline trimming cut 10 bases from V and 7 bases from J; bases unmatched to any gene: 6. Per the germline V gene, CDR1 is ENHRY and CDR2 is SYGVKD. The length of the CDR3 is 12 residues.

This chain connects TRBV9 to TRBJ1-2; 7 bases line up with TRBD1. Germline CDR1 reads SGDLS; CDR2 reads YYNGEE. Trimming took 3 bases from V and 4 from J; bases not matched to a gene: 9. This CDR3 has 15 amino acids. This chain's CDR3 is CASSDPTGLSYGYTF. Written as DNA, the CDR3 is TGTGCCAGCAGCGACCCGACAGGGTTATCCTATGGCTACACCTTC.

The J gene is TRBJ1-2, the V gene TRBV28; D might be TRBD1 (5 bases). This CDR3 has 15 amino acids. The germline CDR1 and CDR2 sequences are MDHEN and SYDVKM. Trimming removed 3 bases at V and 0 bases at J, with 11 bases between. CDR3 loop: CASSFLGEANYGYTF. CDR3 nucleotides: TGTGCCAGCAGTTTTTTGGGGGAAGCTAACTATGGCTACACCTTC.

The chain joins TRBV11-2 to TRBJ2-5, with D perhaps TRBD2 (7 bases). Trimming shortened V by 7 bases and J by 9 bases, and 15 bases separated the two germline ends. The CDR3 spans 12 residues. The germline CDR1 and CDR2 sequences are SGHAT and FQNNGV. The chain's CDR3 is CASNPRGGAQYF. As DNA, the CDR3 is TGTGCCAGCAACCCAAGGGGGGGGGCCCAGTACTTC.

The chain joins TRBV6-5 to TRBJ1-1; a weak D match, TRBD1 (6 bases). The CDR3 length is 14 residues. Germline V gene data show CDR1 as MNHEY and CDR2 as SVGAGI. V gave up 6 bases and J gave up 3 bases, with 14 bases separating them. The CDR3 loop is CASRREGVYTEAFF. CDR3 sequence (DNA): TGTGCCAGCAGGCGAGAGGGGGTGTACACTGAAGCTTTCTTT.

The chain uses TRBV5-1 and TRBJ2-3, with 10 bases that match TRBD1. V was pared by 3 bases and J by 2 bases, with 3 bases of the junction left unmatched. This CDR3 has 15 residues. CDR1 SGHRS and CDR2 YFSETQ come from the germline V gene. The CDR3 reads CASSWTGGVTDTQYF. The DNA of the CDR3 is TGCGCCAGCAGCTGGACAGGGGGAGTCACAGATACGCAGTATTTT. The whole variable domain, filled in from reference TRBV5-1 and TRBJ2-3, reads KAGVTQTPRYLIKTRGQQVTLSCSPISGHRSVSWYQQTPGQGLQFLFEYFSETQRNKGNFPGRFSGRQFSNSRSEMNVSTLELGDSALYLCASSWTGGVTDTQYFGPGTRLTVL.

The chain carries TRBV5-1 and TRBJ1-2, with 7 bases lining up with TRBD1. The germline V gene encodes CDR1 SGHRS and CDR2 YFSETQ. Germline trimming cut 0 bases from V and 6 bases from J; bases unmatched to any gene: 8. The CDR3 has 15 residues. This CDR3 reads CASSLDTGAEDGYTF. In nucleotides, the CDR3 is TGCGCCAGCAGCTTGGATACAGGGGCTGAAGATGGCTACACCTTC.

V usage is TRBV10-3 and J usage is TRBJ2-1; 9 bases fit TRBD2. The CDR3 is 14 amino acids. Germline V CDR1 and CDR2: ENHRY, SYGVKD. The J segment lost 5 bases and the V segment lost 6 bases, leaving 5 bases of the junction unmatched. The chain's CDR3 is CAIRKTSGHNEQFF. The CDR3 DNA is TGTGCCATCAGGAAGACTAGCGGACACAATGAGCAGTTCTTC.

V usage is TRBV9 and J usage is TRBJ1-1; D not resolved. Trimming took off 4 bases at V and 1 base at J, with 8 bases between the two ends. Germline CDR1 and CDR2: SGDLS and YYNGEE. The CDR3 loop spans 13 amino acids. For the CDR3, the DNA is TGTGCCAGCAGCCAAAACACGAACACTGAAGCTTTCTTT. It encodes CASSQNTNTEAFF.

Written as DNA, the CDR3 is TGTGCCAGCAGCAGAGCCAGGGCCCTAGAGGAGACCCAGTACTTC. Its translation: CASSRARALEETQYF. The gene calls are TRBV7-2 and TRBJ2-5; TRBD1 might be the D (5 bases). Trimming removed 5 bases from V and 5 bases from J, with 18 bases in between. Germline V CDR1 and CDR2: SGHTA, FQGNSA. The CDR3 has 15 amino acids.

This chain links TRBV15 with TRBJ2-7; no definite D call. The CDR3 has 15 amino acids. Trimming left V 3 bases short and J 1 base short, with 13 bases between. Looked up from germline, CDR1 is LNHNV and CDR2 is YYDKDF (reference sequence). The CDR3 loop is CATSSSRTRSYEQYF. In DNA, the CDR3 is TGTGCCACCAGCAGCAGTAGGACGAGATCCTACGAGCAGTACTTC.

V and J are TRBV25-1 and TRBJ1-6, with a possible D match to TRBD1 (5 bases). The CDR3 is made up of 11 amino acids. V was pared by 2 bases and J by 17 bases, with 10 bases between. CDR1 and CDR2 from the germline V gene are MGHDK and SYGVNS. CDR3 bases: TGTGCCAGCAGTGAAAGACAGAAGATCCACTTT. It is translated as CASSERQKIHF.

This chain uses TRBV10-1 with TRBJ2-3; D is unresolved. Per germline, CDR1 WNHNN and CDR2 SYGVQD (reference sequence). The CDR3 has 12 amino acids. Between the trimmed V and J ends, which lost 6 bases and 7 bases, there was a span of 11 bases. The CDR3 sequence is CASSHKLNTQYF. The DNA for the CDR3 is TGCGCCAGCAGCCACAAACTGAATACGCAGTATTTT.